Listed below are T cell receptor beta chains from one sample, sequenced in a study of blood T cell repertoires in COVID-19. Using immunoSEQ multiplex PCR, the repertoire was profiled, and TCRdb retains in-frame clones only, with some absent. The sample includes approximately 330,000 clones, roughly 89% seen only once; the top ten take approximately 9.4%. The sample consisted of peripheral blood. Receptors originate from a man aged 25 to 40 with COVID-19, enrolled during active disease. CDR3s include the opening cysteine and the closing phenylalanine or tryptophan. The order of the fields is CDR3 length, D gene, J gene, V gene, clone size, CDR3 protein, CDR3 DNA. The D gene is left open where the match is weak. Clone size, where shown, is once, few, many, or a class for clones that have expanded.

15 NA TRBJ1-6 TRBV2 NA CASGIRDINNSPLHF TGTGCCAGCGGGATCCGGGACATTAATAATTCACCCCTCCACTTT
14 TRBD2 TRBJ2-5 TRBV7-2 NA CASSLVLADETQYF TGTGCCAGCAGCTTAGTCCTAGCGGACGAGACCCAGTACTTC
15 NA TRBJ1-4 TRBV7-2 once CASSESPRVDEKLFF TGTGCCAGCAGCGAAAGTCCCAGGGTCGATGAAAAACTGTTTTTT
11 NA TRBJ2-7 TRBV7-2 NA CASSLPGEQYF TGTGCCAGCAGCTTACCCGGTGAGCAGTACTTC
17 NA TRBJ1-2 TRBV4-1 NA CASSQSLTGGQNYGYTF TGCGCCAGCAGCCAATCCTTAACCGGCGGACAGAACTATGGCTACACCTTC
16 NA TRBJ2-2 TRBV24-1 NA CATSAPGEIRTGELFF TGTGCCACCAGTGCCCCGGGGGAAATAAGAACCGGGGAGCTGTTTTTT
18 NA TRBJ1-1 TRBV15 NA CATSRGVAEQGLTDKAFF TGTGCCACCAGCAGAGGCGTTGCCGAACAGGGTCTGACCGACAAAGCTTTCTTT
12 TRBD2 TRBJ2-1 TRBV29-1 NA CSVVSGGGEQFF TGCAGCGTTGTGTCGGGAGGGGGAGAGCAGTTCTTC
14 TRBD1 TRBJ1-5 TRBV7-9 few CASSPGQGGQPQHF TGTGCCAGCAGCCCAGGACAGGGTGGTCAGCCCCAGCATTTT
14 TRBD1 TRBJ1-2 TRBV3-1/TRBV3-2 NA CASRYRDSRSGYTF TGTGCCAGCAGGTACCGGGACAGCAGGTCTGGCTACACCTTC
15 NA TRBJ2-1 TRBV30 NA CAWSRLVRAYNEQFF TGTGCCTGGAGCAGACTAGTCCGAGCATACAATGAGCAGTTCTTC
13 NA TRBJ2-7 TRBV7-2 NA CASSRDTPYEQYF TGTGCCAGCAGCCGGGACACTCCCTACGAGCAGTACTTC
15 NA TRBJ1-5 TRBV18 once CASSPPLPQGQPQHF TGTGCCAGCTCACCACCGTTGCCCCAGGGTCAGCCCCAGCATTTT
14 NA TRBJ2-7 TRBV3-1/TRBV3-2 NA CASSQRGSSYEQYF TGTGCCAGCAGCCAACGGGGTTCCTCCTACGAGCAGTACTTC
16 TRBD1 TRBJ1-1 TRBV5-1 NA CASSNPTGHMNTEAFF TGCGCCAGCAGCAACCCGACAGGGCACATGAACACTGAAGCTTTCTTT
13 NA TRBJ1-2 TRBV5-6 NA CASSPRGYYGYTF TGTGCCAGCAGCCCTAGGGGATATTATGGCTACACCTTC
15 TRBD2 TRBJ2-3 TRBV5-1 NA CASSFSGGGTDTQYF TGCGCCAGCAGCTTCTCCGGGGGGGGCACAGATACGCAGTATTTT
15 NA TRBJ2-1 TRBV7-6 NA CASSLWASDYNEQFF TGTGCCAGCAGCTTATGGGCTAGCGACTACAATGAGCAGTTCTTC
17 TRBD2 TRBJ2-3 TRBV28 NA CASSSPRTSGISDTQYF TGTGCCAGCAGTTCCCCCCGTACTAGCGGGATTTCAGATACGCAGTATTTT
17 TRBD2 TRBJ2-3 TRBV7-2 NA CASSLGLAGGGGDTQYF TGTGCCAGCAGCTTAGGATTAGCGGGAGGAGGGGGAGATACGCAGTATTTT
14 TRBD1 TRBJ1-1 TRBV27 NA CASKEGASRTEAFF TGTGCCAGCAAGGAGGGGGCCTCGAGAACTGAAGCTTTCTTT
16 TRBD2 TRBJ2-1 TRBV19 NA CASSIRLAGSYNEQFF TGTGCCAGTAGTATAAGACTAGCGGGGTCCTACAATGAGCAGTTCTTC